Reported below is one TCR beta chain. Trimming shortened V by 5 bases and J by 11 bases, and 16 bases separated the two germline ends. This CDR3 comprises 13 residues. Germline CDR1 MNHEY, CDR2 SMNVEV (reference sequence). This record comes from a study of blood T cell repertoires in COVID-19. Background on the study: Whether acute or convalescent, the COVID-19 samples came from the United States, Italy and Spain. T cells, B-cell-depleted T cells, or PBMCs supplied cDNA or gDNA.

Original data processing: From reference gene primer amplification, estimates of nucleated cell counts were derived. Using immunoSEQ multiplex PCR, the repertoire was profiled, and TCRdb retains in-frame clones only, with some absent. Clone size and V and J calls were adopted from that table, with D and trimming inferred from the DNA. This sample has 150,000 to 180,000 clones; less than 95% occur once, and the top ten carry about 0.57%. Sequencing was done on a sample of peripheral blood. This receptor was taken from a man aged 50 or older with acute or convalescent COVID-19. The genes are TRBV27 and TRBJ1-5, with a possible D match to TRBD1 (5 bases). Written as DNA, the CDR3 is TGTGCCAGCAGTACGCGGACACAGCGGGCCCAGCATTTT. Translation gives CASSTRTQRAQHF.